This TCR beta chain was obtained from a study of CD8 T cells in Susac syndrome. Germline CDR1 SGHTA, CDR2 FQGNSA. V was pared by 6 bases and J by 5 bases, with 14 bases between. The CDR3 is 14 residues long. When the RNA was reverse transcribed, random hexamers were used with an input of about 0.45 to 1 ug. MiXCR, run by TCRdb on the immunoSEQ multiplex PCR reads, gives a single entry per CDR3 protein. The sample has some 190,000 distinct CDR3 sequences; 90% to 95% are singletons. The sequenced material came from CD4+ T cells from PBMCs. The chain is built from TRBV7-2 and TRBJ2-1; tentative D call: TRBD2 (5 bases). The source of this sequence is a human donor in good health. In DNA, the CDR3 is TGTGCCAGCAGTCTAGGTGGTAGCGACAATGAGCAGTTCTTC. Its translation is CASSLGGSDNEQFF.